These 6 T cell receptor beta chains came from one sample sequenced in a study of shared clonotypes between healthy human individuals. Generated by immunoSEQ multiplex PCR, the TCRdb table keeps only in-frame clones and is missing some. The repertoire holds about 2.3 million clones, about 90% seen once, with approximately 0.39% in the top ten. The material sequenced was naive CD4+ T cells from PBMCs. Subset: CD45RA+ positively selected. The receptors derive from a man in his late teens or twenties in good health. Some clones in this sample may be carry-over from other donors' samples.

This clone showed up just once. The J gene is TRBJ2-5, the V gene TRBV11-2; D possibly corresponds to TRBD1 (5 bases). Germline assignment: CDR1 SGHAT and CDR2 FQNNGV. The CDR3 is made up of 12 amino acids. V lost 9 bases, J lost 4 bases, and 12 bases lay in between. The CDR3 bases are TGTGCCAGTACCCAGGGTAGAGAGACCCAGTACTTC. Its translation: CASTQGRETQYF.

V and J are TRBV19 and TRBJ2-1; 7 bases line up with TRBD2. The CDR3 spans 17 residues. Germline V gene lookup returns CDR1 LNHDA and CDR2 SQIVND (reference sequence). J lost 10 bases, V lost 4 bases, and 19 bases had no gene match. CDR3 loop: CASSTGVVIAGRSEQFF. The CDR3 DNA sequence: TGTGCCAGTAGTACGGGGGTGGTGATAGCGGGCCGTTCGGAGCAGTTCTTC.

Only one count was recorded for this clone. The chain has TRBV5-4 and TRBJ1-4, with D perhaps TRBD1 (6 bases). V lost 4 bases to trimming and J lost 0 bases, with 13 bases between them. CDR1 SGHNT and CDR2 YYREEE come from the germline V gene (reference sequence). This CDR3 region has 16 residues. The CDR3, as DNA: TGTGCCAGCAGCCATGGACAGTCTGCAACTAATGAAAAACTGTTTTTT. Protein product: CASSHGQSATNEKLFF. Supplemented by reference TRBV5-4 and TRBJ1-4, the full variable domain reads ETGVTQSPTHLIKTRGQQVTLRCSSQSGHNTVSWYQQALGQGPQFIFQYYREEENGRGNFPPRFSGLQFPNYSSELNVNALELDDSALYLCASSHGQSATNEKLFFGSGTQLSVL.

The gene calls are TRBV7-3 and TRBJ2-3; D not resolved. Trimming cost V 1 base and J 2 bases, with 4 bases left between them. Germline assignment: CDR1 SGHTA and CDR2 FQGTGA. CDR3 size: 13 residues. CDR3 protein: CASSLKPTDTQYF. The CDR3 region has the DNA TGTGCCAGCAGCTTAAAACCCACAGATACGCAGTATTTT.

The V gene is TRBV7-9, the J gene TRBJ2-7, with D hard to call. The V gene's germline CDR1 is SEHNR and CDR2 FQNEAQ (reference sequence). This CDR3 contains 12 residues. With 6 bases removed from V and 3 bases from J, the gap between germline ends came to 9 bases. CDR3 sequence reads: CASSLMNYEQYF. CDR3 DNA: TGTGCCAGCAGTCTTATGAACTACGAGCAGTACTTC.

This chain connects TRBV7-2 to TRBJ1-4, with D uncertain. The V gene's germline CDR1 is SGHTA and CDR2 FQGNSA. Trimming left V 1 base short and J 4 bases short, with 7 bases between. This CDR3 spans 14 amino acids. The DNA for the CDR3 is TGTGCCAGCAGCTTAGACGGTTTTAATGAAAAACTGTTTTTT. Translating it yields CASSLDGFNEKLFF.